This T cell receptor (beta chain) was identified during a study of shared clonotypes between healthy human individuals. Produced via immunoSEQ multiplex PCR; TCRdb's table is partial and in-frame only. This sample carries some 2.3 million clones, approximately 95% of them seen once, and the ten largest clones take about 0.37%. V dropped 0 bases and J dropped 8 bases, with 22 bases sitting between them. Germline lookup yields CDR1 LNHNV and CDR2 YYDKDF (reference sequence). The CDR3 extends over 17 amino acids. Study results and limitations: Blood alone was sampled, and tissue repertoires likely differ. What rarefaction showed was incomplete sorted-subset sequencing despite large depth. Compared with clonotypes that all four donors shared, non-shared clonotypes had lower generation probabilities.

A remark on this clone: No antigen is known for it.

The TCR was taken from a man between 18 and 29 years old in good health. Some clones in this sample may be carry-over from other donors' samples. The specimen sequenced was naive CD4+ T cells from PBMCs. Noted subset: CD45RA+ positively selected. This chain joins TRBV15 and TRBJ1-2; TRBD1 is a possible D gene (6 bases). The DNA for the CDR3 is TGTGCCACCAGCAGAGATGTGTGGGGGGCCTCCTTGACAGGCTACACCTTC. Translating gives CATSRDVWGASLTGYTF.